The T cell receptor beta chain described here comes from a study of PD-L1 blockade in urothelial cancer. Study context: The study started patients on atezolizumab in the mid-2010s, giving 1,200 mg intravenously every 3 weeks. A median around 140,000 T cells were found in blood samples. Study-wide points: Patients who had durable benefit saw their tumor-associated blood clones expand more at 3 weeks. Sub-median blood TCR clonality before treatment predicted longer survival.

As for this clone: The antigen remains undetermined.

Time point meaning: peripheral blood 6 weeks after treatment start. Trimming pared 5 bases from V and 3 bases from J, leaving 11 bases between. CDR1 is LNHDA and CDR2 is SQIVND in the germline V gene (reference sequence). The CDR3 is 13 residues long. Sequencing used immunoSEQ multiplex PCR; TCRdb keeps in-frame clones, though not all of them. The sample has 45,000 to 50,000 clones; approximately 80% are singletons. This chain uses TRBV19 with TRBJ2-7; TRBD2 might be the D (5 bases). The receptor was derived from a man in his 70s with urothelial cancer. The sequenced sample was PBMCs, obtained around atezolizumab (anti-PD-L1) treatment. The CDR3 DNA reads as TGTGCCAGTAGTGGAGGACGGAACTACGAGCAGTACTTC. Protein sequence: CASSGGRNYEQYF.